This T cell receptor (beta chain) was obtained from a study of cytomegalovirus exposure and HLA in healthy donors (dated by TCRdb to the late 2010s). Background for the entire study: An earlier analysis of 587 of the donors reported about 260 Gb of sequence data and around 120 million unique TCR beta sequences obtained from some 170 million T cells. An early release that covered fewer than 800 HLA-typed donors contained approximately 300 gigabases of sequencing data and tens of millions of unique TCR sequences. The genetic ancestry cluster associated with self-reported Caucasian donors included 81% of the roughly 410 genotyped donors. The study was designed to test whether signatures of past pathogen exposure could be identified by cataloging public T cell receptors. The T cell repertoires of roughly 660 subjects were profiled by immunosequencing and related to cytomegalovirus serostatus. A separate validation cohort of about 110 different subjects was used in addition to the 666-subject first cohort. To predict cytomegalovirus infection status, the study combined high-throughput TCR immunosequencing, statistical association of individual TCRs with disease status, and machine learning. To study patterns of TCR occurrence, a later analysis re-analyzed previously published TCR beta repertoires from around 670 donors and added high-resolution HLA genotyping. The later analysis used no new phenotypic data to find candidate immune exposures, relying instead on TCR beta sequences and their occurrence across donors. An earlier analysis of around 580 of the donors used high-throughput TCR beta sequencing to judge whether each TCR beta V gene segment behaved as functional or pseudogenic. Donor age, sex, ethnicity and CMV serostatus were compiled alongside the repertoire data. A later genetic analysis used genome-wide SNP genotypes for about 60% of the roughly 700 donors, treating that subset as a discovery cohort. All discovery cohort repertoires had been generated on a single sequencing platform. HLA typing included class I and class II loci at four-digit resolution. Typing coverage differed by locus: A, B, C, DRB1 and DQB1 were typed in roughly 629-640 donors, DQA1 in 522, DPA1 in some 610, and DPB1 in 400 to 480. Roughly five DR-DQ haplotypes were handled as single units for association and clustering because linkage in the cohort was strong. Among 398 genotyped donors of the cohort, an average of around 220,000 unique TCR beta nucleotide sequences was sequenced per donor, of which approximately 18% were non-productive.

The investigation overall reported the following: Because the 87-base-pair reads could not distinguish some IMGT-functional V segments, including TRBV6-2 and TRBV6-3, those segments were excluded. Because counts were too low, around 18 rarely observed V segments, including chromosome 9 orphons, were left out of the earlier analysis of 587 of the donors. An association between a missense DCLRE1C variant and V-gene and J-gene trimming of TCR beta chains was found in a later genetic analysis and replicated in an independent cohort. The sequencing pipeline was judged likely to have produced a cluster of highly shared sequence variants as a technical artifact. In an earlier analysis of about 600 of the donors, most TCR beta V segments appeared in productive rearrangements about 90% or about 30% of the time, broadly matching IMGT annotations. HLA typing was unavailable for some donors at each locus, so association tests used only the typed subset. A further reported finding was that TCR beta sequences accurately predicted the HLA-A and HLA-B alleles for most subjects in the first cohort. Presence/absence analyses assumed roughly uniform sequencing depth across donors, an assumption that may not hold. According to a later analysis, TCR association rates differed among HLA loci, with DRB1 alleles showing the most associated TCRs and HLA-C alleles showing the fewest. A few of the identified cytomegalovirus-associated TCR beta chains were confirmed in vitro to be specific for cytomegalovirus antigens. Most TCR sequences were observed very rarely across donors, whereas some public TCRs were present in many individuals. In a later analysis, HLA-associated TCR beta chains showed more clonal expansion and lower generation probabilities than non-associated chains that were equally common. The classifier was reported to diagnose cytomegalovirus status with high specificity and sensitivity in both the original cohort and the validation cohort. Correlated functional status among segregating V segments might reflect linkage disequilibrium, but an unknown experimental factor could not be ruled out. In the study, around 160 TCR beta chains were listed as associated with cytomegalovirus. A later analysis reported that several top co-occurrence clusters appeared linked to parvovirus B19, influenza, CMV and Epstein-Barr virus. Immune exposure information for the cohort was limited to CMV serostatus. Assigning TCR associations to individual alleles was difficult when HLA alleles, especially DR and DQ, strongly co-occurred. In a later analysis, most CMV-associated TCR beta chains were found to appear HLA-restricted, with HLA associations seemingly driven largely by CMV exposure. At a false discovery rate of 0.05, a later analysis linked about 16,000 TCR beta sequences to specific HLA alleles. In a later genetic analysis, fewer N-insertions in productive TCRs were reported among donors in an Asian-associated ancestry cluster than the roughly 710-donor mean. In this cohort, only TCR beta chains were sequenced, and detectable features were limited by the absence of alpha or paired-chain data. The authors suggested that the approach could potentially be generalized to other disease states and immunological phenotypes.

The cohort was made up of about 610 healthy bone marrow donors. At the time of sampling, all cohort members were nominally healthy, though unrecorded immune exposures were likely present. The donor was CMV seropositive and belonged to the group of a few hundred seropositive cohort members. Each donor provided a peripheral blood sample, and peripheral blood mononuclear cells were used for TCR beta sequencing. The Qiagen DNeasy Blood Extraction Kit was used to extract genomic DNA from the blood cell samples. As regards this clone: This clone's antigen is unknown. Base qualities are not recorded, but no much larger clone differs from it by a single base.

Inclusive of the bounding cysteine and phenylalanine, the CDR3 is 15 residues long. The only DNA kept is the CDR3, 45 bases in frame from the first base. CDR1 LGHNA and CDR2 YSLEER are derived from the germline V gene. Libraries came from the immunoSEQ multiplex PCR assay. The multiplex PCR relied on a mix of 60 forward primers for TCR Vbeta segments and 13 reverse primers for TCR Jbeta segments. A multiplex PCR assay on genomic DNA amplified the CDR3 region of rearranged TCR beta genes. On the Illumina HiSeq System, the amplified TCR beta libraries were sequenced as 87-base-pair reads. As for how the authors treated the data: A later analysis tallied 75 million to 95 million unique TCR beta chains across the 610 or so repertoires, and approximately 9.9 million of those chains were shared by two or more donors. Raw reads were error-corrected and collapsed into unique sequences by a nearest-neighbor algorithm in which closely related sequences were merged to remove PCR and sequencing errors. CDR3 sequences were aligned to IMGT reference sequences to assign V, D and J gene segments. For a sequence to be retained, a match of at least six nucleotides to both a V gene segment and a J gene segment was required. Rearrangements were called productive when the CDR3 lacked stop codons and stayed in frame with V and J; all others were non-productive. CDR3 was defined according to IMGT convention as the region running from the second conserved V-encoded cysteine to the conserved J-encoded phenylalanine. In an earlier analysis of more than 550 of the donors, sequences lacking an unambiguous match to a single V gene segment were excluded. An earlier analysis of a few hundred of the donors classified V segments as functional when productive rearrangements were above 56.7% and as segregating when the standard deviation between donors was above 5%. A statistical classification framework was built for diagnosing cytomegalovirus status from the catalog of TCR beta chain sequences. V and J gene assignment, in a later analysis, came from comparing TCR nucleotide sequences with IMGT/GENE-DB human TR gene sequences. In a later analysis, CDR3 sequences and most-parsimonious VDJ recombination scenarios were assigned using the TCRdist pipeline. In a later analysis, each TCR beta chain was defined by its CDR3 amino acid sequence together with its V-gene family, and reads without a unique V-gene family were excluded. In a later analysis, 500 to 700 highly shared, low-generation-probability nucleotide sequences were removed to address suspected cross-contamination and a sequencing artifact. A later analysis calculated a clonal expansion index for each public chain from normalized within-repertoire ranks of inferred template counts. In a later analysis, generation probabilities were computed with a VDJ recombination model fitted to out-of-frame rearrangements, and the resulting probabilities were checked against IGoR. In a later analysis, TCR-TCR, TCR-HLA and TCR-CMV co-occurrence was scored with hypergeometric tests, and a repertoire-size bias correction was applied to TCR pairs. In a later analysis, false discovery rates were estimated by permuting HLA or CMV assignments 20 times. A later analysis grouped co-occurring TCRs with DBSCAN, adding TCRdist sequence similarity when clustering within HLA-allele-positive subsets. Repertoires with fewer than 30,000 or more than 120,000 public chains, plus five repertoires with anomalous nucleotide sharing, were excluded from co-occurrence clustering. The table was pulled from immuneACCESS by TCRdb, which kept in-frame rearrangements only. Such tables lose some clones; where checked, under half of the loss comes from unresolved V genes, and the rest has no known cause. The D gene and trimming were derived from the DNA, and the V and J assignments and clone size from that table. The sample table records some 200,000 clones; roughly 68% of these occur just once. About 3% of the sample rests with the top ten.

This TCR came from a man aged 35 to 55 in good health and CMV-seropositive. Rearrangement joined TRBV4-3 to TRBJ2-5; 9 bases in between match TRBD1. The better agreement between TRBJ2-7 and the DNA end casts doubt on the J call. The sequenced material came from PBMCs. The CDR3 reads as follows: CASSQTGTGTYEQYF. The DNA sequence is TGCGCCAGCAGCCAAACCGGGACAGGGACCTACGAGCAGTACTTC.